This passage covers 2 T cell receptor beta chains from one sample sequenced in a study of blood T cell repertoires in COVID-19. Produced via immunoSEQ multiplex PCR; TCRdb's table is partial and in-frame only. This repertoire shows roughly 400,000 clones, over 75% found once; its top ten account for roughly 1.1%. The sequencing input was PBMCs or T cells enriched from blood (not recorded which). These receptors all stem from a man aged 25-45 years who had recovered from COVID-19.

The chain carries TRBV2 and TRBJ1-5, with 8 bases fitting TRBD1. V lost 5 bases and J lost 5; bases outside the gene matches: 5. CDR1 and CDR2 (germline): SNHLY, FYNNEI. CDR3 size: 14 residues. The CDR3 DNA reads TGTGCCAGCAGTCCGGACAGGGACGATCAGCCCCAGCATTTT. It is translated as CASSPDRDDQPQHF.

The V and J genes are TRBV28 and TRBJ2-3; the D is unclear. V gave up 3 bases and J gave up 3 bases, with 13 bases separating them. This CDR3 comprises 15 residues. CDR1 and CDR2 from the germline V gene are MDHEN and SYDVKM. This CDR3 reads CASSLVVAGTDTQYF. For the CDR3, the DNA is TGTGCCAGCAGTTTGGTGGTGGCCGGGACAGATACGCAGTATTTT.